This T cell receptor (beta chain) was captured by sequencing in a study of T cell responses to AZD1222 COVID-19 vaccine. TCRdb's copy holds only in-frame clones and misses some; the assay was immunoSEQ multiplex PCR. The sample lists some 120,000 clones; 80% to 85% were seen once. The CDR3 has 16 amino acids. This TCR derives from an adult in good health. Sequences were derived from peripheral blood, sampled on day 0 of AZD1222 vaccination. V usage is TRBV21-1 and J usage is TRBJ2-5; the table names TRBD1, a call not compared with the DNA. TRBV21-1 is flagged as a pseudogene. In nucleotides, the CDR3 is TGTGCCAGCAGCAAAGAGGGTAAAGGGGACCAAGAGACCCAGTACTTC. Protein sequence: CASSKEGKGDQETQYF.